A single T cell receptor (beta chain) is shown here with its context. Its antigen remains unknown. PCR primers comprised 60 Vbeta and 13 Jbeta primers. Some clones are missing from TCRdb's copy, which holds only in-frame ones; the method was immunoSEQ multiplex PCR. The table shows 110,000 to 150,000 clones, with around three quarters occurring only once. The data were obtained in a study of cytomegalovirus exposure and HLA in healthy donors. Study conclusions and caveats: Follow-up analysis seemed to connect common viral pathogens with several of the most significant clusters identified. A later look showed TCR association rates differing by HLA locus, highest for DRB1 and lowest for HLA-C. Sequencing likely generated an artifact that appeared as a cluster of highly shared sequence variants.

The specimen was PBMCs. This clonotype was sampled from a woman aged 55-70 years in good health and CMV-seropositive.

This CDR3 reads CTSRLRLAGWDTQYF. CDR3 coding DNA: TGCACCAGCAGACTAAGACTAGCGGGATGGGATACGCAGTATTTT. The chain joins TRBV1 to TRBJ2-3; the table's D gene call, TRBD2, was not cross checked with the DNA. TRBV1 is termed a pseudogene. This CDR3 has 15 amino acids.